A single sample is the source of the 27 T cell receptor beta chains below, sequenced in a study of T-cell memory formation after mild COVID-19. TCRdb re-called the 5' RACE reads through MiXCR, storing one row per CDR3 protein. The table records about 410,000 distinct CDR3 sequences, around a quarter of them present only once. The material sequenced was PBMCs or a T cell subset sorted from them (not recorded which). Source of these receptors: an adult woman who had mild COVID-19 (a few samples of this study predate the infection). Cell type and time point are not known.

This clonotype came up a few times. The chain couples TRBV6-4 to TRBJ2-3; D gene uncertain. In germline, CDR1 is MRHNA, CDR2 SNTAGT. The CDR3 contains 15 residues. Trimming removed 3 bases at V and 1 base at J, with 11 bases between. CDR3 coding DNA: TGTGCCAGCAGTGAAGAGGCCCTAGGCACAGATACGCAGTATTTT. Encoded protein: CASSEEALGTDTQYF.

J is TRBJ2-2 and V is TRBV15; 9 nucleotides align to TRBD1. V lost 3 bases and J lost 4; bases outside the gene matches: 6. Germline assignment: CDR1 LNHNV and CDR2 YYDKDF (reference sequence). This CDR3 region has 16 residues. CDR3 bases: TGTGCCACCAGCAGTCCGGGACAGGGATTCACCGGGGAGCTGTTTTTT. This translates into CATSSPGQGFTGELFF.

A few counts support this clonotype. The chain joins TRBV29-1 to TRBJ2-1; TRBD1 aligns across 7 bases. Per the germline V gene, CDR1 is SQVTM and CDR2 is ANQGSEA. The trim removed 5 bases at V and 6 bases at J, leaving 4 bases unmatched. The CDR3 is made up of 12 amino acids. CDR3 nucleotide sequence: TGCAGCGTTTTCAGGGGGTTCAATGAGCAGTTCTTC. It translates to CSVFRGFNEQFF.

This clonotype was observed a few times. CDR3 residues: CASTTRAGGGGEAFF. CDR3 nucleotides: TGTGCCAGCACTACTCGCGCCGGGGGAGGAGGTGAAGCTTTCTTT. V is TRBV12-3 or TRBV12-4 and J is TRBJ1-1, with D perhaps matching TRBD1 (5 bases). This CDR3 contains 15 residues. V was cut by 7 bases and J by 7 bases, with 22 bases left in between.

The J gene is TRBJ2-7, the V gene TRBV10-3; D remains ambiguous. Germline V CDR1 and CDR2: ENHRY, SYGVKD. The CDR3 is made up of 16 amino acids. The ends were cut back, 0 bases at V and 2 bases at J, with 14 bases in the middle. CDR3 nucleotide sequence: TGTGCCATCAGTGAGTCGTATCGGACGGAACCCTACGAGCAGTACTTC. Translating gives CAISESYRTEPYEQYF.

This chain links TRBV9 with TRBJ1-1; D is unresolved. Trimming took off 0 bases at V and 3 bases at J, with 6 bases between the two ends. CDR1 is SGDLS and CDR2 is YYNGEE in the germline V gene. This CDR3 contains 13 residues. CDR3 amino acids: CASSVATYTEAFF. CDR3 nucleotide sequence: TGTGCCAGCAGCGTAGCGACATACACTGAAGCTTTCTTT.

This clonotype has a handful of counts. This rearrangement joins TRBV4-3 to TRBJ2-4; TRBD1 matches 9 bases. The V gene's germline CDR1 is LGHNA and CDR2 YSLEER. The V segment lost 3 bases and the J segment 0 bases; nucleotides outside the gene matches: 12. This CDR3 is 19 amino acids long. The chain's CDR3 is CASSHSPGTGFLAKNIQYF. The CDR3 region has the DNA TGCGCCAGCAGCCACTCTCCCGGGACAGGGTTTCTAGCCAAAAACATTCAGTACTTC.

The chain carries TRBV12-5 and TRBJ1-2, with D uncertain. Germline lookup yields CDR1 LGHNT and CDR2 FRNRAP. V was cut by 3 bases and J by 8 bases, with 16 bases left in between. The CDR3 is 14 amino acids. Here the CDR3 reads CASGFQPGMGGYTF. The CDR3 DNA is TGTGCTAGTGGTTTCCAACCCGGTATGGGGGGCTACACCTTC.

V gene TRBV7-8 combines with J gene TRBJ2-1; D ambiguous. Germline assignment: CDR1 SGHVS and CDR2 FQNEAQ. The CDR3 extends over 15 amino acids. With 0 bases removed from V and 2 bases from J, the gap between germline ends came to 8 bases. The CDR3 is CASSLAGFPYNEQFF. CDR3 sequence (DNA): TGTGCCAGCAGCTTAGCAGGGTTTCCCTACAATGAGCAGTTCTTC.

The genes are TRBV5-1 and TRBJ1-1; 9 bases map to TRBD1. The CDR3 has 14 amino acids. The germline V gene encodes CDR1 SGHRS and CDR2 YFSETQ. V lost 3 bases, J lost 3 bases, and 3 bases stayed unmatched. CDR3 sequence reads: CASSWGTGHTEAFF. The CDR3 region has the DNA TGCGCCAGCAGCTGGGGGACAGGGCACACTGAAGCTTTCTTT.

This chain links TRBV20-1 with TRBJ2-7; TRBD1 aligns across 7 bases. The CDR3 has 16 residues. J gave up 0 bases and V 1 base, and 9 bases lay outside the gene matches. Per germline, CDR1 DFQATT and CDR2 SNEGSKA (reference sequence). The CDR3 loop reads CSARGVQGSHSYEQYF. Here the CDR3 DNA reads TGCAGTGCTAGAGGAGTACAGGGGTCCCACTCCTACGAGCAGTACTTC.

CDR3 amino acids: CASSFGTGTNEKLFF. The CDR3 DNA sequence: TGTGCCAGCAGTTTTGGGACAGGGACTAATGAAAAACTGTTTTTT. V usage is TRBV12-3 or TRBV12-4 and J usage is TRBJ1-4, with TRBD1 matching 9 bases. J was trimmed by 2 bases and V by 3 bases; bases with no gene match: 1. CDR3 length equals 15 residues.

The DNA of the CDR3 is TGTGCCAGCAGTTGGGTGACTAGCGGGAGTTCTGGTGAGCAGTTCTTC. This translates into CASSWVTSGSSGEQFF. This sequence joins TRBV6-5 and TRBJ2-1; the match to TRBD2 covers 12 bases. The CDR3 has 16 residues. V shed 4 bases and J 9 bases; nucleotides not matched to a gene: 10. Germline CDR1 and CDR2: MNHEY and SVGAGI.

This clonotype was seen a few times. The V and J genes are TRBV3-1 and TRBJ1-1, with 7 bases aligning to TRBD1. This CDR3 comprises 17 residues. Germline assignment: CDR1 LGHDT and CDR2 YNNKEL (reference sequence). V trimming: 0 bases; J trimming: 0 bases; junction bases outside the gene matches: 7. The CDR3 DNA reads TGTGCCAGCAGCCAAGATCTAGGGGGCAGTTTGAACACTGAAGCTTTCTTT. It encodes CASSQDLGGSLNTEAFF. The complete variable domain, with remaining parts taken from reference TRBV3-1 and TRBJ1-1, reads DTAVSQTPKYLVTQMGNDKSIKCEQNLGHDTMYWYKQDSKKFLKIMFSYNNKELIINETVPNRFSPKSPDKAHLNLHINSLELGDSAVYFCASSQDLGGSLNTEAFFGQGTRLTVV.

The CDR3 region is CASSPNRNTIYF. DNA for the CDR3: TGTGCCAGCTCACCAAATAGAAACACCATATATTTT. The rearrangement joins TRBV18 to TRBJ1-3; the D is unclear. The length of the CDR3 is 12 residues. Germline CDR1 reads KGHSH; CDR2 reads LQKENI. V was shortened by 2 bases and J by 5 bases, with 4 bases between the two germline ends.

The sample holds a few counts of this clonotype. The rearrangement links TRBV9 to TRBJ2-3, with 11 bases lining up with TRBD1. Germline CDR1 and CDR2: SGDLS and YYNGEE. The CDR3 has 17 amino acids. With 1 base clipped from V and 1 base from J, the junction kept 5 bases outside the gene matches. CDR3: CASSVWGQGEGTDTQYF. The CDR3 nucleotides read TGTGCCAGCAGCGTATGGGGACAGGGGGAAGGCACAGATACGCAGTATTTT.

This clonotype showed up just a few times. The chain employs TRBV14 and TRBJ2-7, with D perhaps matching TRBD1 (5 bases). This CDR3 has 14 amino acids. Germline CDR1 and CDR2: SGHDN and FVKESK. With 2 bases removed from V and 2 bases from J, the gap between germline ends came to 10 bases. CDR3 in amino acids: CASSQQTVTYEQYF. DNA for the CDR3: TGTGCCAGCAGCCAACAGACAGTTACCTACGAGCAGTACTTC.

V gene TRBV29-1 combines with J gene TRBJ2-1, with 8 positions matching TRBD2. This CDR3 has 15 residues. Germline values: CDR1 SQVTM, CDR2 ANQGSEA. The V and J ends lost 1 base and 2 bases, in that order; junction bases with no gene match: 4. The CDR3: CSVEAWRGAYNEQFF. The CDR3 region has the DNA TGCAGCGTTGAAGCATGGCGGGGGGCCTACAATGAGCAGTTCTTC.

This clonotype was observed a few times. The V gene is TRBV20-1, the J gene TRBJ2-7; D perhaps matches TRBD2 (6 bases). Germline-derived CDR1 and CDR2 are DFQATT and SNEGSKA (reference sequence). The V and J ends lost 3 bases and 0 bases respectively, with 24 bases between them. The CDR3 totals 18 residues. The CDR3 region has the DNA TGCAGTGCTAGCTCTCCGGACTATCAGACTGGGGGCTCCTACGAGCAGTACTTC. Translated, it gives CSASSPDYQTGGSYEQYF.

The V call is TRBV9, the J call TRBJ2-1; 12 nucleotides agree with TRBD2. Germline V CDR1 and CDR2: SGDLS, YYNGEE. This CDR3 comprises 15 residues. The V and J ends lost 4 bases and 4 bases, in that order; junction bases with no gene match: 3. The CDR3 DNA reads as TGTGCCAGCAGCACTAGCGGGGGGCGATACAATGAGCAGTTCTTC. It specifies CASSTSGGRYNEQFF. The full variable domain, in which reference TRBV9 and TRBJ2-1 provide the parts outside the CDR3, is DSGVTQTPKHLITATGQRVTLRCSPRSGDLSVYWYQQSLDQGLQFLIQYYNGEERAKGNILERFSAQQFPDLHSELNLSSLELGDSALYFCASSTSGGRYNEQFFGPGTRLTVL.

V and J are TRBV11-2 and TRBJ2-2; TRBD2 might be the D (5 bases). Trimming removed 7 bases from V and 1 base from J, with 13 bases in between. There are 15 residues in the CDR3. Germline V gene lookup returns CDR1 SGHAT and CDR2 FQNNGV. CDR3 nucleotides: TGTGCCAGCACCCCAAACGGGATGAACACCGGGGAGCTGTTTTTT. Amino acid sequence: CASTPNGMNTGELFF.

This clonotype has more than one count but fewer than ten. The V call is TRBV12-3 or TRBV12-4, the J call TRBJ2-3; D remains ambiguous. This CDR3 has 13 residues. Deletions cut 3 bases from V and 4 bases from J, with 8 bases between. DNA of the CDR3: TGTGCCAGCAGTTTTACGACCCCAGATACGCAGTATTTT. It encodes CASSFTTPDTQYF.

As DNA, the CDR3 is TGTGCCAGCAGCAGACTACTTAGCGGGGGGCCTCAAGAGACCCAGTACTTC. It specifies CASSRLLSGGPQETQYF. The chain has TRBV6-2 or TRBV6-3 and TRBJ2-5; 10 bases agree with TRBD2. This CDR3 spans 17 amino acids. Germline V gives CDR1 MNHEY, CDR2 SVGEGT. After removal of 6 bases from V and 2 bases from J, the junction contained 12 bases not matched to a gene.

The chain combines TRBV4-1 with TRBJ2-7, with 7 bases identical to TRBD1. Germline trimming cut 3 bases from V and 2 bases from J; bases unmatched to any gene: 13. This CDR3 has 17 amino acids. Germline V gene sequence: CDR1 MGHRA, CDR2 YSYEKL. For the CDR3, the DNA is TGCGCCAGCAGCCAGACAGGGTGGCCCGCTTTTACCTACGAGCAGTACTTC. The encoded protein is CASSQTGWPAFTYEQYF.

This clonotype was counted only a few times. The chain couples TRBV4-1 to TRBJ1-1, with D tentatively TRBD1 (6 bases). The CDR3 contains 18 residues. Trimming cost V 1 base and J 1 base, with 19 bases left between them. The germline CDR1 and CDR2 sequences are MGHRA and YSYEKL. The CDR3 loop is CASSQGRLTGSGNTEAFF. CDR3 sequence (DNA): TGCGCCAGCAGCCAAGGCCGGCTAACAGGGTCAGGGAACACTGAAGCTTTCTTT.

This clonotype was counted only a few times. The V call is TRBV3-1, the J call TRBJ1-3; D unclear. Deletions cut 0 bases from V and 4 bases from J, with 10 bases between. The V gene's germline CDR1 is LGHDT and CDR2 YNNKEL (reference sequence). The CDR3 is made up of 15 amino acids. CDR3 in DNA: TGTGCCAGCAGCCAAGATTCATTTCTCGGAAACACCATATATTTT. Translation: CASSQDSFLGNTIYF. The full variable domain, its missing parts supplied by reference TRBV3-1 and TRBJ1-3, is DTAVSQTPKYLVTQMGNDKSIKCEQNLGHDTMYWYKQDSKKFLKIMFSYNNKELIINETVPNRFSPKSPDKAHLNLHINSLELGDSAVYFCASSQDSFLGNTIYFGEGSWLTVV.

V is TRBV5-1 and J is TRBJ1-3; D possibly corresponds to TRBD1 (5 bases). This CDR3 comprises 15 residues. The V end was cut by 4 bases, the J end by 2 bases, with 13 bases between. In germline, CDR1 is SGHRS, CDR2 YFSETQ. The CDR3 reads CASSRDRGTGNTIYF. The CDR3 DNA is TGCGCCAGCAGCCGAGACCGGGGGACTGGAAACACCATATATTTT.